These 14 T cell receptor beta chains were all obtained from the same sample, sequenced in a study of long-term antiretroviral therapy in people with HIV. Version v3.0 of the immunoSEQ assay ran at survey level. Sequenced by immunoSEQ multiplex PCR; TCRdb stores in-frame clones only, minus some. The data hold 25,000 to 30,000 clones, with more than 85% observed a single time. The specimen was unsorted PBMCs, collected around 2.6 years after starting antiretroviral therapy. The receptors come from a middle-aged man with HIV.

This chain uses TRBV6-5 with TRBJ2-1, with D possibly being TRBD1 (5 bases). CDR1 MNHEY and CDR2 SVGAGI come from the germline V gene. Trimming pared 8 bases from V and 9 bases from J, leaving 11 bases between. The CDR3 has 11 residues. CDR3 sequence: CASQLQGEQFF. The DNA for the CDR3 is TGTGCCAGCCAACTCCAGGGTGAGCAGTTCTTC.

The rearrangement uses TRBV6-5 and TRBJ2-7; possibly TRBD2 for D (6 bases). Looked up from germline, CDR1 is MNHEY and CDR2 is SVGAGI. V was trimmed by 3 bases and J by 3 bases, leaving 9 bases between them. The CDR3 covers 13 residues. CDR3 sequence: CASSYPGSYEQYF. DNA for the CDR3: TGTGCCAGCAGTTATCCCGGGAGCTACGAGCAGTACTTC.

Only one count was recorded for this clone. The V call is TRBV18, the J call TRBJ2-2; 11 positions match TRBD2. CDR3 length: 17 amino acids. V was clipped by 6 bases and J by 5 bases; unmatched bases: 11. Germline loops: CDR1 KGHSH, CDR2 LQKENI. CDR3 coding DNA: TGTGCCAGCTCCGGGACTAGCGGAAACCCGAGGACCGGGGAGCTGTTTTTT. Its translation: CASSGTSGNPRTGELFF.

The V call is TRBV27, the J call TRBJ1-3; D is perhaps TRBD1 (5 bases). The germline V and J ends were trimmed by 0 bases and 1 base, with 10 bases remaining between them. This CDR3 spans 16 amino acids. Germline lookup yields CDR1 MNHEY and CDR2 SMNVEV (reference sequence). This CDR3 reads CASSLSEGKSGNTIYF. The DNA of the CDR3 is TGTGCCAGCAGTTTATCCGAGGGGAAGTCTGGAAACACCATATATTTT.

In its sample, this clone is medium-sized. The J gene is TRBJ2-3, the V gene TRBV4-3; 7 bases map to TRBD2. Trimming at V came to 0 bases and at J to 4 bases, leaving 4 bases not matched to a gene. The CDR3 is made up of 15 amino acids. Germline CDR1 and CDR2: LGHNA and YSLEER. CDR3 sequence reads: CASSQDGGSADTQYF. In nucleotides, the CDR3 is TGCGCCAGCAGCCAAGATGGCGGGAGCGCAGATACGCAGTATTTT.

The genes are TRBV28 and TRBJ2-3; TRBD2 agrees at 10 bases. Germline V lookup: CDR1 MDHEN, CDR2 SYDVKM. The CDR3 consists of 16 residues. The ends lost 4 bases at V and 0 bases at J; junction bases unmatched: 4. The CDR3 spells CASSSWTSGSTDTQYF. CDR3 bases: TGTGCCAGCAGTTCGTGGACTAGCGGTAGCACAGATACGCAGTATTTT. The full variable domain, with the rest looked up from reference TRBV28 and TRBJ2-3, is DVKVTQSSRYLVKRTGEKVFLECVQDMDHENMFWYRQDPGLGLRLIYFSYDVKMKEKGDIPEGYSVSREKKERFSLILESASTNQTSMYLCASSSWTSGSTDTQYFGPGTRLTVL.

The CDR3 coding sequence is TGTGCCAGTAGTATAGGATTCGGGAACACCGGGGAGCTGTTTTTT. Its translation: CASSIGFGNTGELFF. The chain is built from TRBV19 and TRBJ2-2; D remains ambiguous. Trimming shortened V by 1 base and J by 1 base, and 7 bases separated the two germline ends. Germline loops: CDR1 LNHDA, CDR2 SQIVND (reference sequence). The CDR3 loop spans 15 amino acids.

V gene TRBV11-2 combines with J gene TRBJ1-3; 7 positions match TRBD1. The CDR3 has 14 amino acids. V was pared by 6 bases and J by 6 bases, with 8 bases of the junction left unmatched. Germline CDR1 reads SGHAT; CDR2 reads FQNNGV. The CDR3 region has the DNA TGTGCCAGCAGGCCGACAGGGAATGAAAACACCATATATTTT. Its translation is CASRPTGNENTIYF.

The CDR3 DNA sequence: TGTGCCAGCAGTTCGCTGGGGAACGAGCAGTACTTC. This gives the protein CASSSLGNEQYF. The J gene is TRBJ2-7, the V gene TRBV27; D gene uncertain. The CDR3 spans 12 residues. Between the trimmed V and J ends, which lost 4 bases and 5 bases, there was a span of 9 bases. CDR1 and CDR2 from the germline V gene are MNHEY and SMNVEV (reference sequence).

This chain uses TRBV10-2 with TRBJ1-1; D not certain. V was trimmed by 7 bases and J by 1 base, leaving 16 bases between them. Germline CDR1 WSHSY, CDR2 SAAADI. The CDR3 loop spans 15 amino acids. The CDR3 loop is CASKTGVDENTEAFF. The CDR3 region has the DNA TGCGCCAGCAAAACCGGAGTAGATGAGAACACTGAAGCTTTCTTT.

Only one count was recorded for this clone. The chain couples TRBV7-9 to TRBJ2-1, with TRBD2 matching 8 bases. The J segment lost 9 bases and the V segment lost 3 bases, leaving 7 bases of the junction unmatched. This CDR3 has 14 residues. Germline V gene sequence: CDR1 SEHNR, CDR2 FQNEAQ (reference sequence). The CDR3 loop is CASSLPAGAGEQFF. The CDR3 DNA reads as TGTGCCAGCAGCTTGCCAGCGGGGGCCGGTGAGCAGTTCTTC. Supplemented by reference TRBV7-9 and TRBJ2-1, the full variable domain reads DTGVSQNPRHKITKRGQNVTFRCDPISEHNRLYWYRQTLGQGPEFLTYFQNEAQLEKSRLLSDRFSAERPKGSFSTLEIQRTEQGDSAMYLCASSLPAGAGEQFFGPGTRLTVL.

The J gene is TRBJ1-3, the V gene TRBV30; 8 bases are shared with TRBD1. Germline-derived CDR1 and CDR2 are GTSNPN and SVGIG (reference sequence). V lost 5 bases to trimming and J lost 2 bases; unmatched junction nucleotides: 2. The CDR3 length is 13 residues. As DNA, the CDR3 is TGTGCCTGGTCACAGGGGGCTGGAAACACCATATATTTT. Encoded protein: CAWSQGAGNTIYF.

The gene calls are TRBV28 and TRBJ2-7; no firm D call. Trimming stripped 2 bases from V and 2 bases from J, with 13 bases between. Germline V gene data show CDR1 as MDHEN and CDR2 as SYDVKM. CDR3 size: 15 residues. The CDR3 bases are TGTGCCAGCAGTTTAGGCATAGGGCAGACCTACGAGCAGTACTTC. The encoded protein is CASSLGIGQTYEQYF.

V is TRBV19 and J is TRBJ2-4, with 8 bases lining up with TRBD1. Germline CDR1 reads LNHDA; CDR2 reads SQIVND (reference sequence). The CDR3 spans 13 residues. V lost 1 base, J lost 8 bases, and 1 base stayed unmatched. CDR3 loop: CASSIGQGYIQYF. In nucleotides, the CDR3 is TGTGCCAGTAGTATAGGACAGGGGTACATTCAGTACTTC.